The clone carrying this T cell receptor (beta chain) has only one observation. Under the authors' procedure: Scientists estimated how many nucleated cells there were by amplifying reference gene primers. TCRdb keeps only in-frame clones here, not all; method: immunoSEQ multiplex PCR. The V and J calls and clone size were taken over from that table, and D and trimming were inferred from the DNA. This sample carries more than 130,000 clones, about nine tenths of them seen once, and the ten largest clones take roughly a tenth. This sample is drawn from a study of blood T cell repertoires in COVID-19. Turning to the study itself: Acute and convalescent COVID-19 samples came from the United States, Italy and Spain. PBMCs, B-cell-depleted T cells, or T cells were the source of the cDNA or gDNA that made up the material.

The source is a middle-aged man with active or convalescent COVID-19. Sequenced: peripheral blood.

CDR3 amino acids: CASSSGTENSPLHF. CDR3 sequence (DNA): TGTGCCAGTAGTTCTGGGACAGAGAATTCACCCCTCCACTTT. The chain joins TRBV19 to TRBJ1-6; 7 bases agree with TRBD1. There are 14 residues in the CDR3. Germline assignment: CDR1 LNHDA and CDR2 SQIVND (reference sequence). V trimming: 5 bases; J trimming: 7 bases; junction bases outside the gene matches: 5.